The TCR beta chain under discussion was sequenced for a study of T cells in Graves' hyperthyroidism and ophthalmopathy. Amplification yielded TCR beta CDR3 regions, with RNA transcripts as the source. Using the HTBI primer set, a first-round RT-PCR was run on the TCR CDR3. TCRdb ran MiXCR on the multiplex PCR reads and lists one entry per CDR3 protein. The table shows a few hundred thousand distinct CDR3 sequences, with 25% occurring only once. This clonotype was recorded a few times. Its target is unknown. General study results and limits: Blood held most thyroid clonotypes expanded above 0.001 frequency.

The authors deemed Graves' hyperthyroidism stable absent ophthalmopathy progression within 18 months. Hyperthyroidism patients were newly diagnosed, had disease duration under 2 months, and were aged 18 to 65 years. Fresh peripheral blood, approximately 10 ml, yielded the PBMCs. The trim removed 6 bases at V and 4 bases at J, leaving 8 bases unmatched. Germline V gene lookup returns CDR1 LNHDA and CDR2 SQIVND (reference sequence). This CDR3 comprises 15 residues. The chain recombines TRBV19 with TRBJ2-7, with TRBD1 matching over 11 bases. Input material: blood. This receptor was taken from a man aged 50 to 59 with Graves' hyperthyroidism. For the CDR3, the DNA is TGTGCCAGTAGAAGCCGAGGGACAGGGGGATACGAGCAGTACTTC. Amino acid sequence: CASRSRGTGGYEQYF.